The rows below give T cell receptor beta chains drawn from one sample of a study of identical twins. TCRdb ran MiXCR on the 5' RACE reads and lists one entry per CDR3 protein. The sample contains 1.5 million to 2 million distinct CDR3 sequences, roughly a third of which appear only once. Source material: cord blood. These receptors were collected from a newborn girl in good health. The CDR3 runs from the conserved cysteine through the conserved F or W. D genes are given only for firm matches. Some rows mark clone size as missing; the rest say once, few, many or name a class of expanded clone.

CDR3 DNA,CDR3 protein,V gene,clone size,D gene,J gene
TGTGCCAGCAGCCCCCCATCTAGCGGGGGGTACAATGAGCAGTTCTTC,CASSPPSSGGYNEQFF,TRBV3-1,NA,TRBD2,TRBJ2-1
TGTGCCATCAGTGAGTCAGGGTCTAATTCACCCCTCCACTTT,CAISESGSNSPLHF,TRBV10-3,NA,NA,TRBJ1-6
TGTGCCAGCAGTCTGGACAGGGAAGTCCGAAAACTGTTTTTT,CASSLDREVRKLFF,TRBV27,NA,TRBD1,TRBJ1-4
TGTGCCACCAGAACTAGCGGGGGAAATGAGCAGTTCTTC,CATRTSGGNEQFF,TRBV15,few,TRBD2,TRBJ2-1
TGCAGTGCCGGACAGGTCAATAATTCACCCCTCCACTTT,CSAGQVNNSPLHF,TRBV20-1,NA,TRBD1,TRBJ1-6
TGTGTCCCACTAGGGTTCTCTGGGGCCAACGTCCTGACTTTC,CVPLGFSGANVLTF,TRBV6-5,NA,NA,TRBJ2-6
TGTGCCAGCAGCTCGGGGCCGACTAGCTCCTACGAGCAGTACTTC,CASSSGPTSSYEQYF,TRBV7-9,few,NA,TRBJ2-7
TGTGCCAGCAGCAAAGTGAGGGTAGCTAGCGAGACCCAGTACTTC,CASSKVRVASETQYF,TRBV21-1,NA,NA,TRBJ2-5
TGTGCCAGCAGTTTAGGGACAGGGTGGAAAGCTTTCTTT,CASSLGTGWKAFF,TRBV12-3/TRBV12-4,few,TRBD1,TRBJ1-1
TGCAGTGCAACCCTTAATAGCGGGGGGACCACAGATACGCAGTATTTT,CSATLNSGGTTDTQYF,TRBV20-1,few,TRBD2,TRBJ2-3
TGCAGTGCTAGGCATTCCTCCCTAGGGGCTAGCGGGAGGTACAATGAGCAGTTCTTC,CSARHSSLGASGRYNEQFF,TRBV20-1,NA,TRBD2,TRBJ2-1
TGTGCCAGCAGCTTTTTGAAGATGGGCAATGAGCAGTTCTTC,CASSFLKMGNEQFF,TRBV11-2,NA,NA,TRBJ2-1
TGCGCCAGCAGCTTGGGGGACGGACCCTACGAGCAGTACTTC,CASSLGDGPYEQYF,TRBV5-1,many,NA,TRBJ2-7
TGCAGTGCTATGCGGGAAAAAAGCCTCTCTGGAAACACCATATATTTT,CSAMREKSLSGNTIYF,TRBV20-1,NA,NA,TRBJ1-3
TGTGCCAGCAGCCGGACTAGCGGGAGTTCGGAGACCCAGTACTTC,CASSRTSGSSETQYF,TRBV2,few,TRBD2,TRBJ2-5
TGTGCCAGCAGCCCGGGACCGTACCATAATTCACCCCTCCACTTT,CASSPGPYHNSPLHF,TRBV7-9,NA,NA,TRBJ1-6
TGTGCCAGCAGCTTGTCTTGGACTAGCGGGAGGGCCTACAACATTCAGTACTTC,CASSLSWTSGRAYNIQYF,TRBV5-5,many,TRBD2,TRBJ2-4
TGTGCCAGCAGTCTGCGAAACCCGACAGTATTTAGGAATCAGCCCCAGCATTTT,CASSLRNPTVFRNQPQHF,TRBV6-1,few,NA,TRBJ1-5
TGTGCCAGTAGTATCAGACAGGGAACGTACCAAGAGACCCAGTACTTC,CASSIRQGTYQETQYF,TRBV19,few,TRBD1,TRBJ2-5
TGTGCCAGCAGCGGGAGACAGGGGCGTTCTACGAGACAGTACTTC,CASSGRQGRSTRQYF,TRBV4-2,NA,TRBD1,TRBJ2-7
TGTGCCAGCATGCGACTAGCGGGAAATAATGAGCAGTTCTTC,CASMRLAGNNEQFF,TRBV27,few,TRBD2,TRBJ2-1
TGTGCCAGCGCCCCCGACGGCTCCGGGATAGATACGCAGTATTTT,CASAPDGSGIDTQYF,TRBV7-2,NA,NA,TRBJ2-3
TGTGCCAGCAGTGAATATTGGCCACCGACCCAGTACTTC,CASSEYWPPTQYF,TRBV6-1,NA,NA,TRBJ2-5
TGTGCCAGCTCCCGGCGACTAGCGCCAAACTCCTACAATGAGCAGTTCTTC,CASSRRLAPNSYNEQFF,TRBV6-1,NA,TRBD2,TRBJ2-1
TGTGCCAGCACCGGGAGGGGACCTATGTACCAAGAGACCCAGTACTTC,CASTGRGPMYQETQYF,TRBV6-2/TRBV6-3,few,TRBD2,TRBJ2-5
TGTGCCAGCCAAGCGCGGCGAAGCACAGATACGCAGTATTTT,CASQARRSTDTQYF,TRBV11-2,few,NA,TRBJ2-3
TGCGCCAGCAGCCAAGAGAGAGTAATCAACAATGAGCAGTACTTC,CASSQERVINNEQYF,TRBV4-1,NA,NA,TRBJ2-5
TGTGCCAGCAGCCAGGGGAGAAGTGAAAAACTGTTTTTT,CASSQGRSEKLFF,TRBV12-3/TRBV12-4,few,NA,TRBJ1-4
TGCAGTGCTGCCGACCCGTTGAACACTGAAGCTTTCTTT,CSAADPLNTEAFF,TRBV20-1,NA,NA,TRBJ1-1